Following are 2 T cell receptor beta chains from one sample sequenced in a study of control samples from healthy donors and cancer patients. Generated by immunoSEQ multiplex PCR, the TCRdb table keeps only in-frame clones and is missing some. The sample records over 85,000 clones, approximately 91% being singletons. Sequencing was carried out using PBMCs. Every receptor here comes from a woman aged 45-59 years with colorectal cancer.

The J gene is TRBJ2-6, the V gene TRBV21-1; the tabulated D call, TRBD1, remains unverified against the DNA. TRBV21-1 is described as a pseudogene. This CDR3 is 21 amino acids long. The CDR3 spells CASSAQTGPGQRSSGANVLTF. The CDR3 nucleotides read TGTGCCAGCAGCGCTCAAACCGGACCGGGACAGAGGTCCTCTGGGGCCAACGTCCTGACTTTC.

This clone was observed a single time. The rearrangement joins TRBV27 to TRBJ2-3; D may be TRBD2 (6 bases). This CDR3 comprises 15 residues. Germline V CDR1 and CDR2: MNHEY, SMNVEV (reference sequence). Trimming took 8 bases from V and 2 from J, leaving 17 bases between them. In DNA form, the CDR3 reads TGTGCCAGCTCGTCGGCCGGGGGAATCACAGATACGCAGTATTTT. It specifies CASSSAGGITDTQYF.